This is a list of T cell receptor beta chains from one sample in a study of cytomegalovirus exposure and HLA in healthy donors. The data were produced by immunoSEQ multiplex PCR, yet TCRdb's version contains in-frame clones alone and is incomplete. The table records about 120,000 clones, about four fifths of them present only once. Sequenced material: PBMCs. The receptors were sampled from a female donor in good health and CMV-seropositive. Each CDR3 is given with its conserved first and last residue. A D gene is named only where the DNA matches it firmly. Only some rows state a clone size, as once, few, many or a class for expanded clones.

abundance	v_gene	d_gene	j_gene	CDR3aa	CDR3nt
NA	TRBV19	TRBD2	TRBJ2-3	CASSIGLAVGADTQYF	TGTGCCAGTAGTATCGGACTAGCTGTTGGGGCAGATACGCAGTATTTT
NA	TRBV10-3	TRBD1	TRBJ1-5	CAISDRGLGDQPQHF	TGTGCCATCAGTGACAGGGGGCTGGGTGATCAGCCCCAGCATTTT
NA	TRBV28	TRBD1	TRBJ1-6	CASSLSDRVNSPLHF	TGTGCCAGCAGTTTATCCGACAGGGTGAATTCACCCCTCCACTTT
once	TRBV9	NA	TRBJ2-7	CASSVHGGSTYEQYF	TGTGCCAGCAGCGTACACGGAGGGTCAACCTACGAGCAGTACTTC
few	TRBV23-1	TRBD1	TRBJ1-2	CASSQTMGWDRLNLCDGYTF	TGCGCCAGCAGTCAAACGATGGGTTGGGACAGGTTAAATCTATGTGATGGCTACACCTTC
NA	TRBV29-1	TRBD1	TRBJ2-1	CSVERDSHNEQFF	TGCAGCGTTGAACGGGACAGCCACAATGAGCAGTTCTTC
NA	TRBV5-6	TRBD1	TRBJ2-5	CASRQTGAEETQYF	TGTGCCAGCAGACAGACAGGGGCAGAAGAGACCCAGTACTTC
NA	TRBV2	NA	TRBJ2-1	CASSYTAGFSYNEQFF	TGTGCCAGCAGTTACACGGCAGGATTCTCCTACAATGAGCAGTTCTTC
NA	TRBV10-3	NA	TRBJ2-1	CAISESTSSYNEQFF	TGTGCCATCAGTGAGTCAACCAGCTCCTACAATGAGCAGTTCTTC
NA	TRBV25-1	NA	TRBJ2-3	CASSEQGRSTDTQYF	TGTGCCAGCAGTGAACAGGGAAGGAGCACAGATACGCAGTATTTT
NA	TRBV27	NA	TRBJ1-2	CAGERGGGYGYTF	TGTGCCGGAGAGAGGGGGGGCGGCTATGGCTACACCTTC
NA	TRBV5-4	NA	TRBJ2-1	CASSRSVLVSEQFF	TGTGCCAGCTCTAGAAGCGTCCTAGTGAGTGAGCAGTTCTTC
NA	TRBV4-1	NA	TRBJ2-7	CASSQESIGADEQYF	TGCGCCAGCAGCCAAGAGTCAATAGGGGCGGACGAGCAGTACTTC
NA	TRBV4-1	TRBD2	TRBJ2-1	CASSRASGGVGDEQFF	TGCGCCAGCAGCCGGGCTAGCGGGGGGGTCGGCGATGAGCAGTTCTTC
few	TRBV2	NA	TRBJ1-6	CASSSQGMGNSPLHF	TGTGCCAGCAGTTCTCAGGGGATGGGCAATTCACCCCTCCACTTT
NA	TRBV5-4	TRBD1	TRBJ2-2	CASATAGTVNTGELFF	TGTGCCAGCGCCACCGCCGGGACAGTGAACACCGGGGAGCTGTTTTTT
once	TRBV28	NA	TRBJ1-1	CASSFGQGWAFF	TGTGCCAGCAGTTTTGGGCAGGGGTGGGCTTTCTTT
NA	TRBV27	NA	TRBJ1-5	CASSLGRNQPQHF	TGTGCCAGCAGCCTGGGGCGTAATCAGCCCCAGCATTTT
NA	TRBV19	NA	TRBJ1-1	CASSYWGPPNTEAFF	TGTGCCAGTAGTTATTGGGGCCCCCCGAACACTGAAGCTTTCTTT
NA	TRBV28	NA	TRBJ1-2	CASRTAAGRANYGYTF	TGTGCCAGCAGGACGGCTGCAGGGCGAGCTAACTATGGCTACACCTTC
NA	TRBV19	NA	TRBJ2-5	CATGQRDWETQYF	TGTGCCACCGGACAGAGGGATTGGGAGACCCAGTACTTC
NA	TRBV27	NA	TRBJ2-5	CASSPDYGETQYF	TGTGCCAGCAGTCCGGACTATGGAGAGACCCAGTACTTC
NA	TRBV5-1	TRBD1	TRBJ2-5	CASGDRVGQETQYF	TGCGCCAGCGGGGACAGGGTCGGCCAAGAGACCCAGTACTTC
NA	TRBV18	NA	TRBJ2-7	CASSPQDREVQYF	TGTGCCAGCTCTCCCCAAGACAGGGAGGTGCAGTACTTC
NA	TRBV7-3	NA	TRBJ2-5	CASSLGGGKWETQYF	TGTGCCAGCAGCTTAGGTGGGGGGAAGTGGGAGACCCAGTACTTC
NA	TRBV6-4	TRBD2	TRBJ2-2	CASSDGISGGTGELFF	TGTGCCAGCAGTGACGGTATTAGCGGGGGTACCGGGGAGCTGTTTTTT
NA	TRBV14	NA	TRBJ2-5	CASSPTPTSFSQYF	TGTGCCAGCAGCCCCACCCCGACTAGTTTCTCTCAGTACTTC
NA	TRBV6-6	TRBD1	TRBJ1-5	CASSPQGGGNQPQHF	TGTGCCAGCAGCCCCCAGGGGGGAGGCAATCAGCCCCAGCATTTT
NA	TRBV14	NA	TRBJ2-7	CASSKTGPYEQYF	TGTGCCAGCAGCAAAACAGGCCCGTACGAGCAGTACTTC
few	TRBV5-6	TRBD1	TRBJ2-1	CASSLGPGQGNNEQFF	TGTGCCAGCAGCTTGGGACCTGGACAGGGTAATAATGAGCAGTTCTTC
once	TRBV19	NA	TRBJ2-5	CASSIAEGKETQYF	TGTGCCAGTAGTATAGCGGAGGGAAAAGAGACCCAGTACTTC
NA	TRBV2	TRBD1	TRBJ1-2	CASRGQGAYFGYTF	TGTGCCAGCAGGGGACAGGGGGCATATTTTGGCTACACCTTC
NA	TRBV7-9	TRBD1	TRBJ2-7	CASSYAIDRASSYEQYF	TGTGCCAGCAGCTACGCCATAGACAGGGCTAGCTCCTACGAGCAGTACTTC
NA	TRBV28	TRBD1	TRBJ1-1	CASKQGRNTEAFF	TGTGCCAGCAAACAGGGGCGGAACACTGAAGCTTTCTTT
few	TRBV25-1	NA	TRBJ2-7	CASSDLQGSGYEQYF	TGTGCCAGCAGTGACCTCCAGGGAAGTGGCTACGAGCAGTACTTC
NA	TRBV4-1	NA	TRBJ2-3	CASSQELTGGPLTDTQYF	TGCGCCAGCAGCCAAGAGTTAACCGGGGGACCACTCACAGATACGCAGTATTTT
NA	TRBV25-1	TRBD2	TRBJ2-3	CASSGRIAGGADTQYF	TGTGCCAGCAGTGGTCGAATAGCGGGGGGCGCAGATACGCAGTATTTT
NA	TRBV4-2	NA	TRBJ1-4	CASSQEGGRGARGKLFF	TGTGCCAGCAGCCAAGAGGGTGGCCGTGGAGCTCGTGGAAAACTGTTTTTT
NA	TRBV30	TRBD1	TRBJ1-5	CAWGTGDYSNQPQHF	TGTGCCTGGGGGACAGGGGATTATAGCAATCAGCCCCAGCATTTT
NA	TRBV30	NA	TRBJ1-4	CAWEQGLNEKLFF	TGTGCCTGGGAACAGGGATTAAATGAAAAACTGTTTTTT
NA	TRBV4-2	NA	TRBJ1-1	CASSQDPGHKAFF	TGTGCCAGCAGCCAAGATCCGGGACATAAAGCTTTCTTT
few	TRBV19	NA	TRBJ1-5	CASSIATQPQHF	TGTGCCAGTAGTATAGCTACTCAGCCCCAGCATTTT
NA	TRBV18	NA	TRBJ1-6	CASSPGPWDSPLHF	TGTGCCAGCTCACCGGGCCCTTGGGATTCACCCCTCCACTTT
NA	TRBV6-1	NA	TRBJ2-3	CASSEARGTDTQYF	TGTGCCAGCAGTGAAGCGAGAGGGACAGATACGCAGTATTTT
NA	TRBV5-1	NA	TRBJ1-5	CASSLAGEVFQPQHF	TGCGCCAGCAGCTTGGCAGGGGAAGTATTTCAGCCCCAGCATTTT
NA	TRBV7-2	NA	TRBJ1-5	CASTRRGEQPQHF	TGTGCCAGCACCCGTCGGGGGGAACAGCCCCAGCATTTT
NA	TRBV6-5	TRBD1	TRBJ1-1	CASSHPGGSAFF	TGTGCCAGCAGCCATCCAGGGGGCTCGGCTTTCTTT
NA	TRBV5-4	NA	TRBJ1-1	CASSWQGNTEAFF	TGTGCCAGCAGCTGGCAGGGGAACACTGAAGCTTTCTTT
NA	TRBV27	NA	TRBJ1-6	CASSRLDRNNSPLHF	TGTGCCAGCTCCCGGCTAGACAGGAATAATTCACCCCTCCACTTT
NA	TRBV28	TRBD1	TRBJ1-2	CASSRQGAYGYTF	TGTGCCAGCAGTAGACAGGGGGCATATGGCTACACCTTC
once	TRBV18	TRBD2	TRBJ2-3	CASSLSGGATDTQYF	TGTGCCAGCTCACTGAGCGGGGGGGCCACAGATACGCAGTATTTT
NA	TRBV4-2	TRBD2	TRBJ2-5	CASSQELGAGEETQYF	TGTGCCAGCAGCCAAGAGCTAGGGGCGGGAGAAGAGACCCAGTACTTC
NA	TRBV5-1	NA	TRBJ2-5	CASSLAGQREETQYF	TGCGCCAGCAGCTTGGCGGGCCAGCGGGAAGAGACCCAGTACTTC
NA	TRBV5-1	NA	TRBJ2-3	CASSTGLTDTQYF	TGCGCCAGCAGTACCGGACTCACAGATACGCAGTATTTT
NA	TRBV7-9	NA	TRBJ1-1	CASSLNAGSTEAFF	TGTGCCAGCAGCTTAAATGCTGGGAGCACTGAAGCTTTCTTT
NA	TRBV19	TRBD2	TRBJ2-3	CASSPTSGFQDTQYF	TGTGCCAGTAGCCCGACTAGCGGCTTCCAAGATACGCAGTATTTT
NA	TRBV2	NA	TRBJ1-5	CASSELQGLGNQPQHF	TGTGCCAGCAGTGAACTTCAGGGCCTTGGCAATCAGCCCCAGCATTTT
NA	TRBV11-2	NA	TRBJ2-4	CASSLRLPPDIQYF	TGTGCCAGCAGCCTCCGACTCCCCCCGGACATTCAGTACTTC
NA	TRBV2	TRBD2	TRBJ2-1	CASTPGTSLNEQFF	TGTGCCAGTACTCCCGGGACTAGCCTTAATGAGCAGTTCTTC
NA	TRBV6-1	TRBD1	TRBJ1-6	CASSSYRGNSPLHF	TGTGCCAGCAGTTCCTACAGGGGGAATTCACCCCTCCACTTT